Detailed here is one T cell receptor beta chain. Its antigen remains unidentified. The sample is drawn from a study of cytomegalovirus exposure and HLA in healthy donors. Points from the study as a whole: Reportedly, fewer N-insertions than the approximately 700-donor mean appeared in an Asian-associated ancestry cluster in a later analysis. Cytomegalovirus status was reportedly diagnosed by the classifier with high specificity and sensitivity. Overall, approximately 150 TCR beta chains were annotated as cytomegalovirus-associated.

Nominal health characterized the donors when sampled, though unrecorded immune exposures were likely. Researchers ran the PCR with 60 Vbeta and 13 Jbeta primers. Assay: immunoSEQ multiplex PCR; the TCRdb copy retains only in-frame clones and omits some. The sample has about 110,000 clones; 60% to 80% are singletons. Between the trimmed V and J ends, which lost 8 bases and 7 bases, there was a span of 18 bases. CDR3 length: 15 amino acids. CDR1 and CDR2 (germline): SEHNR, FQNEAQ (reference sequence). Sequenced input: PBMCs. The receptor's source is a man in his forties in good health and CMV-seronegative. The chain links TRBV7-9 to TRBJ1-6; D is unclear. CDR3 nucleotides: TGTGCCAGCTCTACTGCCGGCGCCAGGAATTCACCCCTCCACTTT. Residues: CASSTAGARNSPLHF.